The present entry profiles one T cell receptor beta chain with its context. Antigen unknown. A CD45RA+ naive subset and a CD45RA-negative memory subset were split from CD4+ cells. The data belong to a study of shared clonotypes between healthy human individuals. Study as a whole: Three CD4 naive, three CD4 memory, two CD8 naive and one CD8 memory plate were used per donor. Points from the study as a whole: The study's rarefaction showed incomplete sorted-subset sequencing despite large depth.

CDR1 and CDR2 from the germline V gene are MNHEY and SMNVEV (reference sequence). Trimming pared 2 bases from V and 0 bases from J, leaving 10 bases between. The CDR3 runs to 15 residues. Each sorted subset replicate got 200 ng genomic DNA, tens of thousands of genomes. Method: immunoSEQ multiplex PCR; TCRdb's copy keeps in-frame clones and lacks some. This sample has more than 2,000,000 clones, with 80% to 95% found just once. The receptor was isolated from a man younger than 35 in good health. Some clones in this sample may be carry-over from other donors' samples. The V and J genes are TRBV27 and TRBJ1-1; D may be TRBD1 (6 bases). The sequencing input was naive CD4+ T cells from PBMCs. Subset denoted: CD45RA+ positively selected. Here the CDR3 reads CASSLMGAVNTEAFF. The CDR3 nucleotides read TGTGCCAGCAGTTTAATGGGGGCTGTGAACACTGAAGCTTTCTTT.